Sequencing of this T cell receptor beta chain was carried out in a study of CD8+ T cells in alopecia areata. Study as a whole: For the treated group, dosing was oral tofacitinib at 5 to 10 mg twice daily.

Germline loops: CDR1 MGHRA, CDR2 YSYEKL. V lost 2 bases to trimming and J lost 10 bases; unmatched junction nucleotides: 8. The CDR3 loop spans 14 amino acids. Regarding treatment: oral pan-JAK inhibitor, 5-10 mg twice daily. Regarding this clone: Its antigen is unknown.

After isolation, RNA underwent reverse transcription to generate cDNA as the sequencing template. Some clones are missing from TCRdb's copy, which holds only in-frame ones; the method was immunoSEQ multiplex PCR. The table includes about 140,000 clones, about 88% detected once. Study-wide results and limits: While tofacitinib was given, many expanded lesional clones persisted in scalp and blood. Sequencing of scalp tissue also captures the resident alphabeta T cells of normal skin. Scalp clonality and expanded CD8+ clones among the top 100 were significantly decreased by tofacitinib.

The V call is TRBV4-1, the J call TRBJ2-1; 7 positions match TRBD2. This receptor was obtained from a human donor with alopecia areata. The specimen comprised CD8+ T cells sorted from blood, sampled at week 4, from a patient treated with tofacitinib. CDR3 sequence (DNA): TGCGCCAGCAGCCAACGCGGGGGAGGAGGGGAGCAGTTCTTC. Amino acids: CASSQRGGGGEQFF.